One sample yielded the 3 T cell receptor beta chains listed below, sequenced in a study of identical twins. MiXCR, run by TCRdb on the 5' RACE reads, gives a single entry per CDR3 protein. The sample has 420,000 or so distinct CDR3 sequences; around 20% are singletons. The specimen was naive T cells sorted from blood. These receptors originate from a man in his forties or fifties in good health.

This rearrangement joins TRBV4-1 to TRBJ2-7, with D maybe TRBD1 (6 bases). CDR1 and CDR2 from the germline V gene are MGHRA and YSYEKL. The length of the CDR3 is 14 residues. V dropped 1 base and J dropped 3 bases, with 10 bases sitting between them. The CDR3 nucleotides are TGCGCCAGCAGCCAAGTGGACAGAGGCTACGAGCAGTACTTC. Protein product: CASSQVDRGYEQYF.

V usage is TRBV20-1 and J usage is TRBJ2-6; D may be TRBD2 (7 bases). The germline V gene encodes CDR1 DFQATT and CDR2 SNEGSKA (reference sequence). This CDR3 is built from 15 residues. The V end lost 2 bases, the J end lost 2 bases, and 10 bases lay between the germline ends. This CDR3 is CSARREGAGANVLTF. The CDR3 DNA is TGCAGTGCTAGAAGGGAGGGGGCTGGGGCCAACGTCCTGACTTTC.

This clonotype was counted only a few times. The CDR3 nucleotides are TGCAGTGCTAGAGAGGGACTAGCGGGGCTCCCAAGCACAGATACGCAGTATTTT. Its protein is CSAREGLAGLPSTDTQYF. The V and J genes are TRBV20-1 and TRBJ2-3, with 13 positions matching TRBD2. The germline V gene has CDR1 DFQATT and CDR2 SNEGSKA (reference sequence). Germline trimming cut 0 bases from V and 0 bases from J; bases unmatched to any gene: 6. This CDR3 region has 18 residues.